The 30 T cell receptor beta chains below come from one sample, sequenced in a study of shared clonotypes between healthy human individuals. Using immunoSEQ multiplex PCR, the repertoire was profiled, and TCRdb retains in-frame clones only, with some absent. The sample holds about 600,000 clones, around 97% seen once. Sequencing was carried out using naive CD4+ T cells sorted from blood. Subset specified: CD45RA+ positively selected. These receptors were collected from a woman aged 30 to 39 in good health.

The chain is built from TRBV6-5 and TRBJ2-7; perhaps D is TRBD1 or TRBD2 (5 bases each). CDR1 is MNHEY, CDR2 SVGAGI, per germline. Trimming cost V 6 bases and J 2 bases, with 17 bases left between them. There are 15 residues in the CDR3. Here the CDR3 reads CASSSGASGTYEQYF. Written as DNA, the CDR3 is TGTGCCAGCAGCTCTGGGGCCTCCGGGACCTACGAGCAGTACTTC.

CDR3 residues: CASHGSLGFQGFAGNTIYF. DNA for the CDR3: TGTGCCAGCCATGGGTCACTAGGTTTTCAGGGATTCGCTGGAAACACCATATATTTT. The chain recombines TRBV28 with TRBJ1-3; D might be TRBD1 (5 bases). Germline V gene lookup returns CDR1 MDHEN and CDR2 SYDVKM. V was cut by 8 bases and J by 2 bases, with 28 bases left in between. CDR3 length equals 19 residues.

The chain carries TRBV5-6 and TRBJ2-4; 7 nucleotides line up with TRBD1. The V gene end was trimmed by 4 bases and the J gene end by 0 bases; junction bases not matched to a gene: 7. Germline-derived CDR1 and CDR2 are SGHDT and YYEEEE. The CDR3 runs to 16 residues. CDR3 loop: CASSRKGGLAKNIQYF. In DNA, the CDR3 is TGTGCCAGCAGCCGTAAAGGGGGCCTAGCCAAAAACATTCAGTACTTC.

The chain links TRBV7-9 to TRBJ1-1; D is ambiguous. Germline-derived CDR1 and CDR2 are SEHNR and FQNEAQ (reference sequence). Trimming removed 3 bases at V and 0 bases at J, with 2 bases between. The CDR3 is 12 amino acids. This chain's CDR3 is CASSFVNTEAFF. The DNA of the CDR3 is TGTGCCAGCAGCTTCGTGAACACTGAAGCTTTCTTT.

The chain couples TRBV5-1 to TRBJ2-7; tentatively, D is TRBD1 or TRBD2 (5 bases each). The CDR3 loop spans 15 amino acids. V lost 1 base and J lost 3, with 14 bases in between. Germline CDR1 SGHRS, CDR2 YFSETQ. In nucleotides, the CDR3 is TGCGCCAGCAGCTTGCAGAAGGGGAGCGACTACGAGCAGTACTTC. Protein sequence: CASSLQKGSDYEQYF.

The rearrangement uses TRBV25-1 and TRBJ2-3; D may correspond to TRBD1 or TRBD2 (5 bases each). This CDR3 spans 13 amino acids. V lost 7 bases and J lost 4, with 12 bases in between. Per the germline V gene, CDR1 is MGHDK and CDR2 is SYGVNS. This CDR3 reads CASNSWGSDTQYF. CDR3 DNA: TGTGCCAGCAACTCTTGGGGGTCAGATACGCAGTATTTT.

The chain carries TRBV2 and TRBJ1-4; D ambiguous. V lost 4 bases to trimming and J lost 4 bases, with 13 bases between them. The CDR3 is 15 amino acids. CDR1 is SNHLY and CDR2 is FYNNEI in the germline V gene. CDR3 residues: CASSGYRTDNEKLFF. The DNA for the CDR3 is TGTGCCAGCAGTGGGTACCGGACGGATAATGAAAAACTGTTTTTT. The complete variable domain, with remaining parts taken from reference TRBV2 and TRBJ1-4, reads EPEVTQTPSHQVTQMGQEVILRCVPISNHLYFYWYRQILGQKVEFLVSFYNNEISEKSEIFDDQFSVERPDGSNFTLKIRSTKLEDSAMYFCASSGYRTDNEKLFFGSGTQLSVL.

The chain has TRBV2 and TRBJ2-1, with TRBD2 matching over 9 bases. The CDR3 is 15 amino acids. V lost 5 bases, J lost 7 bases, and 9 bases stayed unmatched. Germline V gene data show CDR1 as SNHLY and CDR2 as FYNNEI. Here the CDR3 reads CASSRRASGNNEQFF. CDR3 nucleotides: TGTGCCAGCAGTAGACGTGCTAGCGGGAATAATGAGCAGTTCTTC.

The CDR3: CASSQEEAGPLSEQYF. The CDR3 DNA sequence: TGTGCCAGCAGCCAAGAAGAAGCGGGACCTCTAAGCGAGCAGTACTTC. The chain has TRBV14 and TRBJ2-5; 7 bases map to TRBD2. The J call may be in error: the DNA end matches TRBJ2-7 better. The germline V gene encodes CDR1 SGHDN and CDR2 FVKESK. This CDR3 spans 16 amino acids.

The chain joins TRBV5-1 to TRBJ2-7; TRBD1 aligns across 12 bases. CDR1 is SGHRS and CDR2 is YFSETQ in the germline V gene. Trimming removed 2 bases from V and 6 bases from J; junction bases left unmatched: 3. The CDR3 extends over 14 amino acids. The CDR3 loop reads CASSFGTGGAEQYF. CDR3 nucleotides: TGCGCCAGCAGCTTCGGGACAGGGGGCGCCGAGCAGTACTTC.

Concerning this clone itself: This CDR3 is also generated by other DNA sequences in the sample. The genes are TRBV28 and TRBJ2-7; tentatively, D is TRBD1 (6 bases). Germline-derived CDR1 and CDR2 are MDHEN and SYDVKM. Deletions cut 6 bases from V and 2 bases from J, with 11 bases between. The CDR3 length is 13 residues. CDR3 sequence: CASSLQGTYEQYF. In DNA, the CDR3 is TGTGCCAGCAGCCTACAGGGAACCTACGAGCAGTACTTC.

CDR3 loop: CASSEESPRVAGGEQFF. As DNA, the CDR3 is TGTGCCAGCAGTGAAGAGTCCCCAAGGGTAGCGGGTGGTGAGCAGTTCTTC. V is TRBV2 and J is TRBJ2-1; 7 positions match TRBD2. Germline V gene data show CDR1 as SNHLY and CDR2 as FYNNEI. This CDR3 comprises 17 residues. After removal of 1 base from V and 9 bases from J, the junction contained 15 bases not matched to a gene. The whole variable domain, remainder taken from reference TRBV2 and TRBJ2-1, is EPEVTQTPSHQVTQMGQEVILRCVPISNHLYFYWYRQILGQKVEFLVSFYNNEISEKSEIFDDQFSVERPDGSNFTLKIRSTKLEDSAMYFCASSEESPRVAGGEQFFGPGTRLTVL.

This clone was seen just once. The chain has TRBV11-2 and TRBJ2-5, with a weak D call TRBD1 (6 bases). Trimming stripped 2 bases from V and 4 bases from J, with 11 bases between. Germline V CDR1 and CDR2: SGHAT, FQNNGV. This CDR3 spans 14 amino acids. Here the CDR3 reads CASSLSGVRETQYF. Here the CDR3 DNA reads TGTGCCAGCAGCTTATCAGGGGTACGAGAGACCCAGTACTTC.

The rearrangement joins TRBV5-1 to TRBJ2-3; D uncertain. This CDR3 region has 15 residues. Trimming cost V 4 bases and J 3 bases, with 15 bases left between them. Germline values: CDR1 SGHRS, CDR2 YFSETQ. The CDR3 protein is CASSQGPDITDTQYF. In DNA form, the CDR3 reads TGCGCCAGCAGCCAAGGACCTGATATTACAGATACGCAGTATTTT.

This chain uses TRBV2 with TRBJ2-2; TRBD2 matches at 8 bases. The germline V gene has CDR1 SNHLY and CDR2 FYNNEI. This CDR3 comprises 14 residues. After removal of 7 bases from V and 6 bases from J, the junction contained 7 bases not matched to a gene. The CDR3 nucleotides are TGTGCCAGCACCCGGGAGGGTAGGGCCGGGGAGCTGTTTTTT. This translates into CASTREGRAGELFF.

The count of this clone is one. The chain carries TRBV18 and TRBJ2-3; D may be TRBD1 (6 bases). CDR3 length: 14 amino acids. Per germline, CDR1 KGHSH and CDR2 LQKENI. V dropped 2 bases and J dropped 3 bases, with 9 bases sitting between them. The CDR3 region is CASSPGGLTDTQYF. CDR3 in DNA: TGTGCCAGCTCACCAGGGGGCCTAACAGATACGCAGTATTTT.

The rearrangement links TRBV19 to TRBJ1-5; D possibly corresponds to TRBD1 (5 bases). Germline lookup yields CDR1 LNHDA and CDR2 SQIVND (reference sequence). V lost 7 bases and J 0 bases, leaving 22 bases between the germline ends. This CDR3 has 18 amino acids. The chain's CDR3 is CASNNPWGGKNSNQPQHF. For the CDR3, the DNA is TGTGCCAGTAATAATCCTTGGGGGGGAAAGAATAGCAATCAGCCCCAGCATTTT. Using reference TRBV19 and TRBJ1-5 for the parts outside the CDR3, the full variable domain is DGGITQSPKYLFRKEGQNVTLSCEQNLNHDAMYWYRQDPGQGLRLIYYSQIVNDFQKGDIAEGYSVSREKKESFPLTVTSAQKNPTAFYLCASNNPWGGKNSNQPQHFGDGTRLSIL.

The chain is built from TRBV28 and TRBJ2-5; tentative D call: TRBD2 (5 bases). Per germline, CDR1 MDHEN and CDR2 SYDVKM. The V end was cut by 7 bases, the J end by 1 base, with 16 bases between. This CDR3 region has 15 residues. CDR3 in DNA: TGTGCCAGCAACCCTGCTGGCGGGCCCCAAGAGACCCAGTACTTC. It is translated as CASNPAGGPQETQYF.

This sequence joins TRBV5-1 and TRBJ2-3, with 7 bases that match TRBD2. Germline loops: CDR1 SGHRS, CDR2 YFSETQ. CDR3 length equals 14 residues. The V segment lost 2 bases and the J segment 2 bases; nucleotides outside the gene matches: 2. In DNA form, the CDR3 reads TGCGCCAGCAGCTTTGGGGGGGTCACAGATACGCAGTATTTT. Translation: CASSFGGVTDTQYF. The whole variable domain, remainder taken from reference TRBV5-1 and TRBJ2-3, is KAGVTQTPRYLIKTRGQQVTLSCSPISGHRSVSWYQQTPGQGLQFLFEYFSETQRNKGNFPGRFSGRQFSNSRSEMNVSTLELGDSALYLCASSFGGVTDTQYFGPGTRLTVL.

A single count supports this clone. The chain has TRBV25-1 and TRBJ1-2; the match to TRBD1 covers 7 bases. Losses at the gene ends were 4 bases for V and 8 bases for J; bases not matched to a gene: 7. The CDR3 spans 13 residues. CDR1 is MGHDK and CDR2 is SYGVNS in the germline V gene. The CDR3 nucleotides are TGTGCCAGCAGTGGGTTGACAGGGAGCGGCTACACCTTC. This encodes CASSGLTGSGYTF.

This chain uses TRBV5-1 with TRBJ2-7; 7 positions agree with TRBD1. V gave up 4 bases and J gave up 1 base; unmatched junction bases: 5. The CDR3 has 14 amino acids. From germline, CDR1 is SGHRS and CDR2 YFSETQ. The CDR3 is CASSKQGQSYEQYF. The CDR3 DNA reads as TGCGCCAGCAGCAAACAGGGACAGTCCTACGAGCAGTACTTC.

The genes are TRBV18 and TRBJ2-6; 11 bases are shared with TRBD2. Germline V gene lookup returns CDR1 KGHSH and CDR2 LQKENI. With 2 bases clipped from V and 3 bases from J, the junction kept 9 bases outside the gene matches. The CDR3 extends over 19 amino acids. The chain's CDR3 is CASSPSPLAGVRGANVLTF. The CDR3 DNA sequence: TGTGCCAGCTCACCAAGCCCACTAGCGGGAGTTCGTGGGGCCAACGTCCTGACTTTC.

V is TRBV4-1 and J is TRBJ2-7, with TRBD1 matching 8 bases. This CDR3 contains 15 residues. Germline CDR1 and CDR2: MGHRA and YSYEKL. The junction had 4 bases not matched to a gene; V was cut back by 3 bases and J by 0 bases. The CDR3 DNA is TGCGCCAGCAGCCAGAGGGACAGGAGCTCCTACGAGCAGTACTTC. It specifies CASSQRDRSSYEQYF.

This sequence joins TRBV2 and TRBJ2-7, with 7 positions matching TRBD1. The germline V gene has CDR1 SNHLY and CDR2 FYNNEI. With V trimmed by 5 bases and J by 6 bases, 13 bases remained unmatched. CDR3 length: 15 amino acids. The CDR3 sequence is CASSRGFDRVGEQYF. As DNA, the CDR3 is TGTGCCAGCAGTAGGGGGTTCGACAGGGTCGGCGAGCAGTACTTC.

The chain links TRBV28 to TRBJ2-1, with 7 bases lining up with TRBD2. The ends lost 5 bases at V and 9 bases at J; junction bases unmatched: 4. CDR3 size: 12 residues. The germline CDR1 and CDR2 sequences are MDHEN and SYDVKM. The CDR3 nucleotides read TGTGCCAGCAGTAAATCGGGAGGTGAGCAGTTCTTC. Protein: CASSKSGGEQFF.

The gene calls are TRBV2 and TRBJ2-2; D is possibly TRBD1 (6 bases). The V gene's germline CDR1 is SNHLY and CDR2 FYNNEI. The V end was cut by 5 bases, the J end by 6 bases, with 16 bases between. CDR3 size: 15 residues. The CDR3 bases are TGTGCCAGCAGTCCGGACAGCCTAAGACCCGGGGAGCTGTTTTTT. It specifies CASSPDSLRPGELFF. Using reference TRBV2 and TRBJ2-2 for the parts outside the CDR3, the full variable domain is EPEVTQTPSHQVTQMGQEVILRCVPISNHLYFYWYRQILGQKVEFLVSFYNNEISEKSEIFDDQFSVERPDGSNFTLKIRSTKLEDSAMYFCASSPDSLRPGELFFGEGSRLTVL.

The chain is built from TRBV25-1 and TRBJ2-1, with 8 bases fitting TRBD2. The CDR3 runs to 17 residues. The germline gives CDR1 MGHDK, CDR2 SYGVNS. The V and J ends lost 5 bases and 4 bases, in that order; junction bases with no gene match: 13. This CDR3 is CASSFSEVAGPYNEQFF. DNA for the CDR3: TGTGCCAGCAGTTTCTCAGAGGTAGCGGGGCCTTACAATGAGCAGTTCTTC. The variable domain in full, completed from reference TRBV25-1 and TRBJ2-1, reads EADIYQTPRYLVIGTGKKITLECSQTMGHDKMYWYQQDPGMELHLIHYSYGVNSTEKGDLSSESTVSRIRTEHFPLTLESARPSHTSQYLCASSFSEVAGPYNEQFFGPGTRLTVL.

The rearrangement links TRBV19 to TRBJ1-1; the match to TRBD1 covers 7 bases. The CDR3 covers 16 residues. V shed 3 bases and J 3 bases; nucleotides not matched to a gene: 10. Germline CDR1 LNHDA, CDR2 SQIVND (reference sequence). CDR3 region: CASSMGDRVLDTEAFF. DNA for the CDR3: TGTGCCAGTAGTATGGGAGACAGGGTTCTCGACACTGAAGCTTTCTTT.

This chain uses TRBV2 with TRBJ1-3; 8 bases match TRBD1. The germline gives CDR1 SNHLY, CDR2 FYNNEI. V shed 5 bases and J 3 bases; nucleotides not matched to a gene: 3. This CDR3 spans 14 amino acids. The CDR3: CASSNRGFGNTIYF. The CDR3 region has the DNA TGTGCCAGCAGTAACAGGGGGTTTGGAAACACCATATATTTT.

The genes are TRBV11-2 and TRBJ2-3; 11 bases fit TRBD2. Per germline, CDR1 SGHAT and CDR2 FQNNGV. Unmatched junction bases numbered 8, after V lost 3 bases and J lost 3 bases. The CDR3 totals 17 residues. As DNA, the CDR3 is TGTGCCAGCAGCTTCACGACTAGCGGGGAGCGGACAGATACGCAGTATTTT. It yields the protein CASSFTTSGERTDTQYF.